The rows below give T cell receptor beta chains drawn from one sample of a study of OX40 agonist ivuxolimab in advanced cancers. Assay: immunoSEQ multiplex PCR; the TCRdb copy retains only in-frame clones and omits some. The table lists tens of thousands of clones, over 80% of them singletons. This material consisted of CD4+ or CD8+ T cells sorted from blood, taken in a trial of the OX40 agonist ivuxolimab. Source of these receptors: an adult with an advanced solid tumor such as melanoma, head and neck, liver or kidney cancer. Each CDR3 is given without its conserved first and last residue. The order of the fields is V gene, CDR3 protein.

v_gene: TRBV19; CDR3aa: ASSIDWGRQETQY
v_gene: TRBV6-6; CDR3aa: ASSGDSAYEQY
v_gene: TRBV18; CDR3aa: ASSVDIFGEQY
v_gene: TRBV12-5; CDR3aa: ASGLVVLGHEQF
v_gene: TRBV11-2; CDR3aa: ASNENGAGDG
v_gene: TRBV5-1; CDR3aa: ASSLGIGTEAF
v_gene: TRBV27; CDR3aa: ASSFGQHNEQF
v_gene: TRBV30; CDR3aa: AWSGLSGMNIQY
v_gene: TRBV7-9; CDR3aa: ASSLGTSGNPVWNEQF
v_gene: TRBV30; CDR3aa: ACQGGMEGYT
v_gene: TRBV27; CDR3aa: ASSFLRTGGTDTQY
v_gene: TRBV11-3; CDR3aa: ASSTPRRTGELF